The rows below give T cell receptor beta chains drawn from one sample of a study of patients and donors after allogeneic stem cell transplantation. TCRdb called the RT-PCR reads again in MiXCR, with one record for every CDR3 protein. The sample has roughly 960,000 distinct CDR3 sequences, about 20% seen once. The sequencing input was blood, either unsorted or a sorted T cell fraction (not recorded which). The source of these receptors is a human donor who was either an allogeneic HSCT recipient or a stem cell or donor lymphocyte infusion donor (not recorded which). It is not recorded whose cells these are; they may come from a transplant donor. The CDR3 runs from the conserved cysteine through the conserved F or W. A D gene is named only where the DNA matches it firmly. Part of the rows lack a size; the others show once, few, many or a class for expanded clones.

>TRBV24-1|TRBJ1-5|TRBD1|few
TGTGCCACCAGTGATGCGGGACAGGAGAGCAATCAGCCCCAGCATTTT
CATSDAGQESNQPQHF
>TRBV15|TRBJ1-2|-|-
TGTGCCACCAGCAGAGTATGGGAATCCGGCTATGGCTACACCTTC
CATSRVWESGYGYTF
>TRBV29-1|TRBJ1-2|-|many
TGCAGCGTCGATGCCGGGAAGGGAGGGCGAAACTATGGCTACACCTTC
CSVDAGKGGRNYGYTF
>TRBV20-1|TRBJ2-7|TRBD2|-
TGCAGTGCTAGGGGGCCCGGGGGGACCTCCTACGAGCAGTACTTC
CSARGPGGTSYEQYF
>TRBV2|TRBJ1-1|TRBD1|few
TGTGCCAGCAGGAGGGACAGGGGCCCTGAAGCTTTCTTT
CASRRDRGPEAFF
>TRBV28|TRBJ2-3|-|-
TGTGCCAGCAGTCTTCGGCAGGTCACAGATACGCAGTATTTT
CASSLRQVTDTQYF
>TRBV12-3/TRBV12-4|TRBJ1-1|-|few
TGTGCCAGCGGCGCGGGGGTCCCTGAAGCTTTCTTT
CASGAGVPEAFF
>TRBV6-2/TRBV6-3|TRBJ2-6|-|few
TGTGCCAGCAGTTACAGAGGGGCTGGGGCCAACGTCCTGACTTTC
CASSYRGAGANVLTF
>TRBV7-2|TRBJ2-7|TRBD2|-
TGTGCCAGCAGCTTAGGAGTATGGCGGGGGGCCGACTACGAGCAGTACTTC
CASSLGVWRGADYEQYF
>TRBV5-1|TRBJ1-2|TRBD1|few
TGCGCCAGCAGCTTGGAGAGGACAGGGGGCGGCTACACCTTC
CASSLERTGGGYTF
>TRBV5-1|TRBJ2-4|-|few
TGCGCCAGCAGCTTGGGTCAGGAATCCAAAAACATTCAGTACTTC
CASSLGQESKNIQYF
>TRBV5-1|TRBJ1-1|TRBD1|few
TGCGCCAGCAGCTCCAATGTGGGACAGGGGAACACTGAAGCTTTCTTT
CASSSNVGQGNTEAFF
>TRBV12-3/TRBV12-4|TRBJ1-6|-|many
TGTGCCAGCAGTTTAGCGGACAGATTTAATTCACCCCTCCACTTT
CASSLADRFNSPLHF
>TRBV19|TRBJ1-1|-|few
TGTGCCAGTAGTACTACTGAAGGGAAGAACACTGAAGCTTTCTTT
CASSTTEGKNTEAFF
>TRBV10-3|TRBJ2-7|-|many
TGTGCCATCAGTGTTACGTCCGATCCGGGGGAGCAGTACTTC
CAISVTSDPGEQYF
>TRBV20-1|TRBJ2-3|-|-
TGCAGTGCTTGTGGGGAGCGGATCACAGATACGCAGTATTTT
CSACGERITDTQYF
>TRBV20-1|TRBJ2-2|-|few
TGCAGTGCTAGTCTAACGGGGGAGCTGTTTTTT
CSASLTGELFF
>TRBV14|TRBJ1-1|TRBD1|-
TGTTCAGCGCTGCCGAAATTCGACAGGGTCGTTTGGACTGAAGCTTTCTTT
CSALPKFDRVVWTEAFF
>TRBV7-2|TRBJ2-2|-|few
TGTGCCAGCAGCTTAGTACCGGGAGTGCTCACCGGGGAGCTGTTTTTT
CASSLVPGVLTGELFF
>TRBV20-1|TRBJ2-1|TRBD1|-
TGCAGTGCTCTCCGGGACAGGGGCTTCAATGAGCAGTTCTTC
CSALRDRGFNEQFF
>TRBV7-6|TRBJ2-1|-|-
TGTGCCAGCAGCGGGGGGCGGGACTCCTACAATGAGCAGTTCTTC
CASSGGRDSYNEQFF
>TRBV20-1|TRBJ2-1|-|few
TGCAGTGCTAGAACTCCCCCCGGAGAGCAGTTCTTC
CSARTPPGEQFF
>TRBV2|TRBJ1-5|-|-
TGTGCCAGCAGTGAGTTAAGGGCACAGCCCCAGCATTTT
CASSELRAQPQHF
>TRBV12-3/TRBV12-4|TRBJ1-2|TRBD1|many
TGTGCCAGCAGTCAAGGGACAGATGGCTACACCTTC
CASSQGTDGYTF
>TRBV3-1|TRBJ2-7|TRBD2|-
TGTGCCAGCAGCCAACCCAGCGGGGGCTCCTACGAGCAGTACTTC
CASSQPSGGSYEQYF
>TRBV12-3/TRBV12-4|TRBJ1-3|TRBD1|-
TGTGCCAGCACCCAGGGACAGCGCTCTGGAAACACCATATATTTT
CASTQGQRSGNTIYF
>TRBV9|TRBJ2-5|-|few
TGTGCCAGCAGCAGCCAGACAGCCCAAGAGACCCAGTACTTC
CASSSQTAQETQYF
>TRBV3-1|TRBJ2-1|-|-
TGTGCCAGCAGCCAGCAGGGGTGGTCCTACAATGAGCAGTTCTTC
CASSQQGWSYNEQFF
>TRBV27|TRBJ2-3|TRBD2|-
TGTGCCAGCAGTTTAACCTGGACTAGCGGATCTAGCACAGATACGCAGTATTTT
CASSLTWTSGSSTDTQYF
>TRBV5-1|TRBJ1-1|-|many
TGTGCCAGCAGTTTAGACGGGACTGAAGCTTTCTTT
CASSLDGTEAFF
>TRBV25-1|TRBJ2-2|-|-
TGTGCCAGCACCGGGACGGCGAACACCGGGGAGCTGTTTTTT
CASTGTANTGELFF
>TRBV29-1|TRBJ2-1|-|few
TGCAGCGTTGCCCCCCTTAGGGGGTACAATGAGCAGTTCTTC
CSVAPLRGYNEQFF
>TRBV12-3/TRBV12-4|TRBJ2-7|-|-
TGTGCCAGCAGTAGGGTCCGCTCCATATACGAGCAGTACTTC
CASSRVRSIYEQYF
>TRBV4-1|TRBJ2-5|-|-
TGCGCCAGCAGCCAAATACTGGGAGAGACCCAGTACTTC
CASSQILGETQYF
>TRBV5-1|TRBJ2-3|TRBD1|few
TGCGCCAGCAGCTTGTCCACAGGGGACACAGATACGCAGTATTTT
CASSLSTGDTDTQYF
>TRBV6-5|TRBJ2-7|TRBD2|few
TGTGCCAGCAGTTACTCGCGACTAGCGGAAGGCTCCTACGAGCAGTACTTC
CASSYSRLAEGSYEQYF
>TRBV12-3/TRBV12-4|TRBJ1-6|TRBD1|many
TGTGCCAGCAGTTTTGGACAGGGTGGTTCACCCCTCCACTTT
CASSFGQGGSPLHF
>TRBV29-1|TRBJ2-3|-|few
TGCAGCGCCGTACACGGGACAACATTCACAGATACGCAGTATTTT
CSAVHGTTFTDTQYF
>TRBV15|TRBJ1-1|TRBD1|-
TGTGCCACCAGCACGAGACAGGGGGAGGGGGGTGAAGCTTTCTTT
CATSTRQGEGGEAFF
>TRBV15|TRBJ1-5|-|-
TGTGCCACCAGCAGAGACCCCCTAGGAGGACAGCCCCAGCATTTT
CATSRDPLGGQPQHF
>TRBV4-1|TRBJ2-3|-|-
TGCGCCAGCAGCCAAGTCCCTCCTGGACTCGCAGATACGCAGTATTTT
CASSQVPPGLADTQYF
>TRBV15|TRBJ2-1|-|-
TGTGCCACCAGCAGAGATCGGGCCTCTAATGAGCAGTTCTTC
CATSRDRASNEQFF
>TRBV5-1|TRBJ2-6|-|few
TGCGCCAGCAGCTTGGCGGGTGCTAGCGGGGCCAACGTCCTGACTTTC
CASSLAGASGANVLTF
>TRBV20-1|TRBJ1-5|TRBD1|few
TGCAGTGCTACCTCGGACAGGGAGGGTCAGCCCCAGCATTTT
CSATSDREGQPQHF
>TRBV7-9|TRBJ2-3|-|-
TGTGCCAGCAGCCCAGGACGCCCAGATACGCAGTATTTT
CASSPGRPDTQYF
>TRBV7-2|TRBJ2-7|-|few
TGTGCCAGCAGCTATTCCGGGACGGTCTCCTACGAGCAGTACTTC
CASSYSGTVSYEQYF
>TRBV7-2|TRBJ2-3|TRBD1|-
TGTGCCAGCAGCCTAGGACAGGGGTGGACAGATACGCAGTATTTT
CASSLGQGWTDTQYF
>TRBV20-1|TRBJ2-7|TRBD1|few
TGCAGTGCTAGAGTAATCCCGGGACAGGGAACTTTGTCGTCCGAGCAGTACTTC
CSARVIPGQGTLSSEQYF
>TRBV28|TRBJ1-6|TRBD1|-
TGTGCCAGCTACCCAGAAGGACAGGCGGGCGGCTCACCCCTCCACTTT
CASYPEGQAGGSPLHF
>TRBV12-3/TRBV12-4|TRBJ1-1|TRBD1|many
TGTGCCAGCAGTCGACAGGGGGTAAGCACTGAAGCTTTCTTT
CASSRQGVSTEAFF
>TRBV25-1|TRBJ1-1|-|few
TGTGCCAGCAGTGAATATTCTCGCAGGGGCAGAGGAAAAACTGAAGCTTTCTTT
CASSEYSRRGRGKTEAFF
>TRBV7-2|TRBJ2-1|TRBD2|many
TGTGCCAGCAGCAGGGACTATTTTTCCAATGAGCAGTTCTTC
CASSRDYFSNEQFF
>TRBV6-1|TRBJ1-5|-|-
TGTGCCAGCAGCCAAAATCGTGGGGGCATGAGCAATCAGCCCCAGCATTTT
CASSQNRGGMSNQPQHF
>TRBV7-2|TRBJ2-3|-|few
TGTGCCAGCACGTTCACAGATACGCAGTATTTT
CASTFTDTQYF
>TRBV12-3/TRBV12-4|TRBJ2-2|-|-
TGTGCCAGCAGTTTAGCGGGTGCGACCGTTTCCTCGAACACCGGGGAGCTGTTTTTT
CASSLAGATVSSNTGELFF
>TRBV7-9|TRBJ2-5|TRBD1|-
TGTGCCAGCAGCGCTAACAGGGGGCTAGAGACCCAGTACTTC
CASSANRGLETQYF